A selection of T cell receptor beta chains follows, all from one sample in a study of response to subunit inactivated influenza vaccine. TCRdb reanalysed the RT-PCR reads using MiXCR and keeps one entry per CDR3 protein. The data show 800,000 or so distinct CDR3 sequences, 21% seen once. This sample comprised PBMCs from blood, obtained more than 4 days after vaccination. The source of these receptors is a man aged 45-65 years who received an inactivated influenza vaccine. Both conserved end residues are part of each CDR3. The D gene is left open where the match is weak. Only some rows state a clone size, as once, few, many or a class for expanded clones.

size	J	D	V	CDR3	DNA
once	TRBJ2-5	.	TRBV2	CASSVDPANTKGTQYF	TGTGCCAGCAGTGTCGATCCAGCTAATACCAAAGGGACCCAGTACTTC
.	TRBJ2-1	TRBD2	TRBV7-8	CASNLAGGEQFF	TGTGCCAGCAACCTAGCGGGGGGTGAGCAGTTCTTC
few	TRBJ2-3	TRBD1	TRBV4-1	CASSKGQGERADTQYF	TGCGCCAGCAGCAAAGGACAGGGGGAAAGGGCAGATACGCAGTATTTT
few	TRBJ1-2	.	TRBV20-1	CSASSPNYGYTF	TGCAGTGCTAGTAGCCCTAACTATGGCTACACCTTC
many	TRBJ2-1	TRBD2	TRBV4-1	CASSQRTSGGQIYNEQFF	TGCGCCAGCAGCCAAAGGACTAGCGGGGGGCAAATTTACAATGAGCAGTTCTTC
few	TRBJ2-2	TRBD2	TRBV2	CARRDYRGTGELFF	TGTGCCAGACGGGACTACCGGGGAACCGGGGAGCTGTTTTTT
.	TRBJ2-5	.	TRBV7-9	CASSPGIRRETQYF	TGTGCCAGCAGCCCTGGGATCCGGCGAGAGACCCAGTACTTC
.	TRBJ2-3	.	TRBV9	CASSRGSRGGSSTDTQYF	TGTGCCAGCAGTCGCGGGAGTAGGGGGGGATCTAGCACAGATACGCAGTATTTT
.	TRBJ1-6	.	TRBV7-2	CASSPAQGGYSPLHF	TGTGCCAGCAGCCCCGCACAGGGAGGTTATTCACCCCTCCACTTT
.	TRBJ2-2	TRBD1	TRBV2	CASSYQGAVTGELFF	TGTGCCAGCAGTTACCAGGGGGCCGTCACCGGGGAGCTGTTTTTT
.	TRBJ1-1	.	TRBV4-3	CASSQDPGLDTEAFF	TGCGCCAGCAGCCAAGATCCGGGTCTCGACACTGAAGCTTTCTTT
.	TRBJ1-5	.	TRBV6-1	CASRQGSKGNQPQHF	TGTGCCAGCAGGCAGGGGTCCAAGGGCAATCAGCCCCAGCATTTT
.	TRBJ1-1	TRBD1	TRBV5-1	CASSLDGTGTEAFF	TGCGCCAGCAGCTTGGACGGGACAGGCACTGAAGCTTTCTTT
.	TRBJ2-4	.	TRBV20-1	CSARTRFQHIQYF	TGCAGTGCTCGGACACGGTTCCAGCACATTCAGTACTTC
.	TRBJ2-3	.	TRBV7-2	CASSPLARDTQYF	TGTGCCAGCAGCCCCCTTGCTAGGGATACGCAGTATTTT
.	TRBJ2-7	.	TRBV5-4	CASSPNRAPAYEQYF	TGTGCCAGCAGCCCAAACCGGGCCCCGGCCTACGAGCAGTACTTC
.	TRBJ2-1	.	TRBV10-3	CAISEFGGNSYNEQFF	TGTGCCATCAGTGAGTTCGGTGGAAACTCTTACAATGAGCAGTTCTTC
.	TRBJ1-1	.	TRBV20-1	CSANGRGNQGRTEAFF	TGCAGTGCCAACGGTCGAGGAAACCAGGGTCGGACTGAAGCTTTCTTT
few	TRBJ2-7	.	TRBV5-1	CASSFDRPIYEQYF	TGCGCCAGCAGCTTTGACAGGCCGATCTACGAGCAGTACTTC
few	TRBJ2-1	TRBD2	TRBV6-8	CASSYSPLAGGPVNEQFF	TGTGCCAGCAGTTACTCCCCCTTAGCGGGAGGGCCCGTCAATGAGCAGTTCTTC
few	TRBJ2-1	TRBD2	TRBV12-3/TRBV12-4	CASRPTSGDYNEQFF	TGTGCCAGCAGACCTACTAGCGGGGACTACAATGAGCAGTTCTTC
few	TRBJ2-1	.	TRBV12-3/TRBV12-4	CASSFSEGDHEQFF	TGTGCCAGCAGTTTCTCGGAGGGGGACCATGAGCAGTTCTTC
few	TRBJ2-1	.	TRBV7-2	CASSSQGYSYNEQFF	TGTGCCAGCAGCTCCCAGGGTTACTCCTACAATGAGCAGTTCTTC
many	TRBJ2-7	TRBD1	TRBV20-1	CSAGPTGTPYEQYF	TGCAGTGCCGGTCCGACAGGGACGCCTTACGAGCAGTACTTC
.	TRBJ1-5	.	TRBV6-5	CASSYYTGQPQHF	TGTGCCAGCAGTTATTATACCGGGCAGCCCCAGCATTTT
.	TRBJ2-7	TRBD1	TRBV20-1	CSARPLTGPLLEQYF	TGCAGTGCTAGACCTCTGACAGGGCCCCTCCTCGAGCAGTACTTC